This TCR beta chain was documented in a study of T cell clonality in common variable immunodeficiency. Profiled with immunoSEQ multiplex PCR; TCRdb holds only in-frame clones, not every one. The sample contains some 54,000 clones, none of them singletons. This clone was counted only a few times. What it recognizes is unknown. The read ends 3 residues before the CDR3 terminus; that terminus is restored from the germline J gene. The study, taken as a whole, reports: T cell subpopulation sequencing would be needed to explain CVID clonality. Reportedly, TCR beta sequences from common variable immunodeficiency showed fewer deletions and N-nucleotide insertions. Fewer TCRbeta clones were shared among CVID subjects than controls.

Germline-derived CDR1 and CDR2 are LNHDA and SQIVND (reference sequence). This CDR3 is built from 14 residues. The trim removed 6 bases at V and 9 bases at J, leaving 8 bases unmatched. V gene TRBV19 combines with J gene TRBJ1-6, with 7 bases lining up with TRBD1. This TCR came from a person between 18 and 75 years old in good health. Sequences were obtained from peripheral blood mononuclear cells. The part of the CDR3 DNA that was read is TGTGCCAGTAGGAGACAGGGTATCGGTTCACCC. Translating gives CASRRQGIGSP. The whole CDR3 is CASRRQGIGSPLHF.